Many counts were recorded for the clone carrying this T cell receptor beta chain. The antigen remains undetermined. The record originates from a study of T-cell memory formation after mild COVID-19. Study-wide findings and caveats: Day 37-peaking second-wave clones had unconfirmed SARS-CoV-2 specificity. Clones that contracted from day 15 to 85 had balanced CD4/CD8; later expanders were CD4+ biased.

This CDR3 spans 13 amino acids. The V gene lost 1 base and the J gene lost 0 bases, with 4 bases spanning the gap. In germline, CDR1 is SQVTM, CDR2 ANQGSEA. Sample barcodes and UMIs were carried by the TCR alpha and TCR beta cDNA libraries that 5'RACE generated with constant-segment primers. MiXCR, applied by TCRdb to the 5' RACE reads, yields one record per CDR3 protein. The data contain some 150,000 distinct CDR3 sequences, under 7% of them singletons. The V and J genes are TRBV29-1 and TRBJ1-5; D is unresolved. This TCR was recovered from an adult woman who had mild COVID-19 (a few samples of this study predate the infection). Cell type and time point are not known. Sequences were obtained from PBMCs or a T cell subset sorted from them (not recorded which). The CDR3 here is CSVEVNSNQPQHF. In nucleotides, the CDR3 is TGCAGCGTTGAAGTCAATAGCAATCAGCCCCAGCATTTT.